This section outlines one TCR beta chain sequence together with its context. Its antigen is unidentified. The sample is drawn from a study of blood T cells in healthy people across ages. A sample-barcoded 5' primer and a J-beta primer mix were used in a second PCR of about 7 to 12 cycles. Sequencing yielded, for each sample, at least 2.5 million paired-end reads carrying CDR3. TCRdb independently ran MiXCR on the 5' RACE reads; one entry per CDR3 protein. Found here are 850,000 to 1,100,000 distinct CDR3 sequences, about two fifths of them singletons; the top ten hold around 13%. Study findings and constraints: Roughly linear declines in TCR beta diversity per million T cells occurred with age.

Germline CDR1 is SNHLY and CDR2 is FYNNEI. After removal of 7 bases from V and 4 bases from J, the junction contained 9 bases not matched to a gene. The CDR3 has 15 residues. In each sample, at least 6 million PBMCs were isolated. Total RNA extracted from each sample amounted to at least 6 micrograms. This chain links TRBV2 with TRBJ2-1; 8 bases fit TRBD1. This receptor was obtained from a man between 18 and 35 years old in good health. Sample: blood. CDR3: CASMVGTGSYNEQFF. The CDR3 DNA reads TGTGCCAGCATGGTGGGGACAGGCTCTTACAATGAGCAGTTCTTC.